This TCR beta chain was documented in a study of CD8+CD57+ T cells in acquired aplastic anemia. On the study more broadly: DNA per sorted CD4+ or CD8+ sample ranged 0.2 to 27.4 ug, averaging approximately 3.1 ug. Healthy donors yielded 8.5 million to 13 million CD4+ cell reads on average. Study results and caveats: About 30 CD8+ CDR3 sequences occurred in both the patients and the controls.

There are many counts of this clonotype. As yet, its antigen is unknown. It was genomic DNA that served as the template for profiling TCR beta VDJ and CDR3. TCRdb reanalysed the reads using MiXCR and keeps one entry per CDR3 protein. In the table there are approximately 160,000 distinct CDR3 sequences, about 48% of which are singletons. Germline V lookup: CDR1 SGHTA, CDR2 FQGTGA. The V end was cut by 4 bases, the J end by 7 bases, with 19 bases between. CDR3 length equals 15 residues. This chain joins TRBV7-3 and TRBJ2-5, with D possibly being TRBD2 (7 bases). The clonotype originates from a human donor in good health. Sequenced sample: sorted CD4+, CD8+, or CD8+CD57+ T cells (not recorded which) from PBMCs. CDR3 sequence: CASSSGRRGDVTQYF. CDR3 bases: TGTGCCAGCAGCTCCGGGAGGAGGGGGGATGTGACCCAGTACTTC.